This T cell receptor beta chain was found in a study of shared clonotypes between healthy human individuals. On the study more broadly: Each donor contributed plates that comprised three CD4 naive, three CD4 memory, two CD8 naive and one CD8 memory. Whole-study results and caveats: Memory subsets generally showed lower estimated richness than naive subsets.

Concerning this clone: Antigen: not known.

Trimming at V came to 6 bases and at J to 8 bases, leaving 11 bases not matched to a gene. Germline V gene sequence: CDR1 LNHDA, CDR2 SQIVND (reference sequence). The CDR3 is 16 residues long. Data came from immunoSEQ multiplex PCR; TCRdb stores just in-frame clones and leaves some out. The repertoire consists of roughly 2.5 million clones, with more than 90% occurring once and the leading ten covering roughly 0.14%. The sequence derives from a man aged 18 to 29 in good health. J is TRBJ2-1 and V is TRBV19, with 12 bases matching TRBD1. The sample comprised naive CD4+ T cells sorted from blood. Subset in this sample: CD45RA+ positively selected. The CDR3 sequence: CASSVLGQGAFDEQFF. The CDR3 bases are TGTGCCAGTAGCGTACTGGGACAGGGGGCATTCGATGAGCAGTTCTTC.